This TCR beta chain stems from a study of blood T cell repertoires in COVID-19. Cohort allocation depended upon clinical history that participants reported. The V gene's germline CDR1 is MNHEY and CDR2 SVGEGT. The V segment lost 1 base and the J segment 4 bases; nucleotides outside the gene matches: 12. CDR3 size: 17 residues. Source study methods: Reference gene primer amplification yielded estimated nucleated cell counts. Repertoires were generated with immunoSEQ multiplex PCR, while TCRdb's copy carries only in-frame clones and drops some. V and J calls plus clone size are reproduced from that table; the DNA served to infer D and trimming. The table includes around 400,000 clones, less than 90% detected once.

This sequence was found in a woman aged 45-65 years who had recovered from COVID-19. Sequencing was carried out using PBMCs or T cells enriched from blood (not recorded which). This chain connects TRBV6-2 or TRBV6-3 to TRBJ1-1; TRBD1 agrees at 7 bases. CDR3: CASSYLGTDLRGTEAFF. For the CDR3, the DNA is TGTGCCAGCAGTTACTTGGGGACAGATCTCCGTGGCACTGAAGCTTTCTTT.